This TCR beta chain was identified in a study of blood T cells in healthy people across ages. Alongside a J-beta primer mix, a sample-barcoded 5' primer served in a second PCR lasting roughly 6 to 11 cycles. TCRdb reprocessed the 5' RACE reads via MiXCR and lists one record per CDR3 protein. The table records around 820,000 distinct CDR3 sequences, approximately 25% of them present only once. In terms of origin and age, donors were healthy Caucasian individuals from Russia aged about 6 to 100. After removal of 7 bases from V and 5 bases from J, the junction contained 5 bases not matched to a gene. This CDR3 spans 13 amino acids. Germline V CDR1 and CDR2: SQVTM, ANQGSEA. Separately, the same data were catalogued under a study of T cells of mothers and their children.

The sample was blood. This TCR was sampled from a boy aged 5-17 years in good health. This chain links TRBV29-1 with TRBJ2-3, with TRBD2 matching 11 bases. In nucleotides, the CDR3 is TGCAGCGGTAGCGGGGGGGCCGGAGATACGCAGTATTTT. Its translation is CSGSGGAGDTQYF.